This TCR beta chain is from a study of metastatic and nonmetastatic thyroid tumors. Germline V gene lookup returns CDR1 MDHEN and CDR2 SYDVKM. V lost 2 bases to trimming and J lost 4 bases, with 11 bases between them. The CDR3 sequence is 14 residues long. This clone came up a few times. TCRdb re-called clones from the PCR reads using MiXCR. The sample has about 38,000 clones, about half seen once. None of the patients had undergone any treatment ahead of thyroid surgery. This clonotype was sampled from a male donor with papillary thyroid cancer or a benign thyroid nodule (not recorded which). Some clones in this sample may be carry-over from other donors' samples. The V gene is TRBV28, the J gene TRBJ1-2, with unresolved D. The sequenced sample consisted of tumor tissue. CDR3 coding DNA: TGTGCCAGCAGTTTAATCGGCGGGAGCTATGGCTACACCTTC. Translated: CASSLIGGSYGYTF.